This T cell receptor beta chain was sequenced during a study of vaccination effects on CD4 cells after COVID-19. The table came from immunoSEQ multiplex PCR; TCRdb's copy has only in-frame clones and leaves some out. The sample lists roughly 59,000 clones, roughly 78% occurring once. Worth noting for this clone: Its antigen is undetermined.

ViraFEST assay sequencing came after antigen-specific CD4+ T cells were expanded with viral peptide pools. With more than nine days of culture completed, CD4+ T cells were isolated. Of the BNT162b2 and mRNA-1273 vaccines, participants received two doses of one or the other. Having tested negative for nucleocapsid antibodies, the vaccine recipients showed no prior SARS-CoV-2 infection. The V gene's germline CDR1 is LGHDT and CDR2 YNNKEL (reference sequence). V was pared by 6 bases and J by 5 bases, with 16 bases between. The CDR3 contains 14 residues. J is TRBJ1-1 and V is TRBV3-1 (or the pseudogene TRBV3-2), with D possibly being TRBD1 (6 bases). This receptor was identified in a human donor who received a COVID-19 vaccine. The sequenced sample was CD4+ T cells from PBMCs cultured with HCoV-OC43 spike peptides, obtained after COVID-19 vaccination. This sample's subset: HCoV-OC43 spike overlapping peptide pool stimulation. CDR3: CASRQGMGGTEAFF. The CDR3 DNA reads as TGTGCCAGCAGGCAGGGGATGGGAGGGACTGAAGCTTTCTTT.